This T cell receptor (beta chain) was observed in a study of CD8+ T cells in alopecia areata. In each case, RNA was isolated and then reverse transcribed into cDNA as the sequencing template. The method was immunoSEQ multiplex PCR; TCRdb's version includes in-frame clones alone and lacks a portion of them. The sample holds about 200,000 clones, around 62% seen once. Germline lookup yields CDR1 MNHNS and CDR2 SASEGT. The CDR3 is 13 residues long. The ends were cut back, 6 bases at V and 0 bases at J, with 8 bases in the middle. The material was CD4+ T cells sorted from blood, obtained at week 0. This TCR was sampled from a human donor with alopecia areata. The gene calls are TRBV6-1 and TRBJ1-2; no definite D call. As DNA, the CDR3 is TGTGCCAGCAGAGTTGACACTAACTATGGCTACACCTTC. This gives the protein CASRVDTNYGYTF.